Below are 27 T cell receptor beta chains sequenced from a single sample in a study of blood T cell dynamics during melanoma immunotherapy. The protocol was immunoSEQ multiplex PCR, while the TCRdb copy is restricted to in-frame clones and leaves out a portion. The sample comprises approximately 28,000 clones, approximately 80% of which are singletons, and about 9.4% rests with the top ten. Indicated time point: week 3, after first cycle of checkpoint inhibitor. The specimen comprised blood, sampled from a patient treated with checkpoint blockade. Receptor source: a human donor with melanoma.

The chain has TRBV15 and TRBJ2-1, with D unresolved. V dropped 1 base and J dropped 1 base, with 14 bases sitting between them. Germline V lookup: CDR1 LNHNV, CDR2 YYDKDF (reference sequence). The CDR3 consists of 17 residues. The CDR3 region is CATSRGLAAKSYNEQFF. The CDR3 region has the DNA TGTGCCACCAGCAGAGGGCTGGCGGCCAAGTCCTACAATGAGCAGTTCTTC.

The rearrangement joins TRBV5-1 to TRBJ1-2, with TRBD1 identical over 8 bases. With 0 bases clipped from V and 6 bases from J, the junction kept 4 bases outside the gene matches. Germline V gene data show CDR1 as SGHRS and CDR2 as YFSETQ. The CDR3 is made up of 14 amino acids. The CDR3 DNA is TGCGCCAGCAGCTTGGGACAGGGGAGCGATGGCTACACCTTC. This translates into CASSLGQGSDGYTF.

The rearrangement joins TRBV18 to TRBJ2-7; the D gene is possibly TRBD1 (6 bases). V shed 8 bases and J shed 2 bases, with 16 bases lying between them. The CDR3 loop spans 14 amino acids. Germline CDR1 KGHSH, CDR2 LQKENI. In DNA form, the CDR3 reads TGTGCCAGCGGAAAACAGGGTCCCCCCTACGAGCAGTACTTC. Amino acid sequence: CASGKQGPPYEQYF.

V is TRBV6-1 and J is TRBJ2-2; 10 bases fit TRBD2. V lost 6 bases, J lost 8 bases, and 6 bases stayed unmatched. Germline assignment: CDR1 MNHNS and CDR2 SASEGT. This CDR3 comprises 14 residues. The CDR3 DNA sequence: TGTGCCAGCAGCCTAGCGGGAGTGTCGGGGGAGCTGTTTTTT. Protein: CASSLAGVSGELFF.

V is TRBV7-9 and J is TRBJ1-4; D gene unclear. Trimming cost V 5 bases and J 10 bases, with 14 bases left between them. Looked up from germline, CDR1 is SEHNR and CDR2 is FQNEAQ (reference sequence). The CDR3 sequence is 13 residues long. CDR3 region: CASSLDEMGKLFF. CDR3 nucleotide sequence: TGTGCCAGCAGCCTAGATGAGATGGGAAAACTGTTTTTT. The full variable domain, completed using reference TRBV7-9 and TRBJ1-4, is DTGVSQNPRHKITKRGQNVTFRCDPISEHNRLYWYRQTLGQGPEFLTYFQNEAQLEKSRLLSDRFSAERPKGSFSTLEIQRTEQGDSAMYLCASSLDEMGKLFFGSGTQLSVL.

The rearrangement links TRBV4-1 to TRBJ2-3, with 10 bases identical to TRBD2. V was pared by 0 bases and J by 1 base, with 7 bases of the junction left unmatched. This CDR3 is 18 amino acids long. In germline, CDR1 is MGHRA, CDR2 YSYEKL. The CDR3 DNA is TGCGCCAGCAGCCAAGATGGCGGAGCGGGAGGGCGCACAGATACGCAGTATTTT. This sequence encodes CASSQDGGAGGRTDTQYF.

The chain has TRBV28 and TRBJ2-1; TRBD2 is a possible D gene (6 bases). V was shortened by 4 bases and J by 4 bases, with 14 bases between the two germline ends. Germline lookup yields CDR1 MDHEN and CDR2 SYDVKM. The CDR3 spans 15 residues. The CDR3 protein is CASSYREAGYNEQFF. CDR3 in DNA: TGTGCCAGCAGTTATAGGGAGGCCGGGTACAATGAGCAGTTCTTC.

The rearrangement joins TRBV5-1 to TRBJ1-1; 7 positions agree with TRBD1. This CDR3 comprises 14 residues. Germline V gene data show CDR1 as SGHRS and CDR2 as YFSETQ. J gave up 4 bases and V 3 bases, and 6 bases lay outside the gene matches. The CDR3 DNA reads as TGCGCCAGCAGCTCGACAGGGTGGGGCACTGAAGCTTTCTTT. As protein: CASSSTGWGTEAFF.

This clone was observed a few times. Written as DNA, the CDR3 is TGTGCCAGCAGTCCCGGGACAGCCTACGAGCAGTACTTC. Its translation is CASSPGTAYEQYF. The genes are TRBV27 and TRBJ2-7; TRBD1 matches 7 bases. Germline V gives CDR1 MNHEY, CDR2 SMNVEV (reference sequence). Trimming took 5 bases from V and 2 from J; bases not matched to a gene: 3. This CDR3 is built from 13 residues.

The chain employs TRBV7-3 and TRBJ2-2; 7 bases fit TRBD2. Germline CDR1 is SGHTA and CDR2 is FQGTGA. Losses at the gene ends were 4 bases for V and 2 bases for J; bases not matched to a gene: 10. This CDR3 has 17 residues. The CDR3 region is CASSSPARGGNTGELFF. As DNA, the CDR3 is TGTGCCAGCAGCTCCCCCGCGCGCGGGGGTAACACCGGGGAGCTGTTTTTT.

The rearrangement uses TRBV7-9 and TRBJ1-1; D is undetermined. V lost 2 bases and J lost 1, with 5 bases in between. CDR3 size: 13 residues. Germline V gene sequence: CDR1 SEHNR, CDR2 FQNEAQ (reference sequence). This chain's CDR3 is CASSLQENTEAFF. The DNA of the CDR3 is TGTGCCAGCAGCTTACAAGAGAACACTGAAGCTTTCTTT. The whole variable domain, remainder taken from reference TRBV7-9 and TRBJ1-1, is DTGVSQNPRHKITKRGQNVTFRCDPISEHNRLYWYRQTLGQGPEFLTYFQNEAQLEKSRLLSDRFSAERPKGSFSTLEIQRTEQGDSAMYLCASSLQENTEAFFGQGTRLTVV.

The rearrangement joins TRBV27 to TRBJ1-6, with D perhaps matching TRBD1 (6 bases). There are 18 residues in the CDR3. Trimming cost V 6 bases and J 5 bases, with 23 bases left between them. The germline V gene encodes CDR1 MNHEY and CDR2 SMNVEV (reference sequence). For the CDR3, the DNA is TGTGCCAGCAGCCCAAATGGGGGGGCGGGGACCAATAATTCACCCCTCCACTTT. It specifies CASSPNGGAGTNNSPLHF.

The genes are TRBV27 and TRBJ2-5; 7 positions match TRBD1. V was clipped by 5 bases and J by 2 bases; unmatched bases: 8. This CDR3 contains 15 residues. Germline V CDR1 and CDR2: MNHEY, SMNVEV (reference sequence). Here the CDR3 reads CASSRTPGQQETQYF. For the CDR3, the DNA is TGTGCCAGCAGTCGAACACCGGGACAGCAAGAGACCCAGTACTTC.

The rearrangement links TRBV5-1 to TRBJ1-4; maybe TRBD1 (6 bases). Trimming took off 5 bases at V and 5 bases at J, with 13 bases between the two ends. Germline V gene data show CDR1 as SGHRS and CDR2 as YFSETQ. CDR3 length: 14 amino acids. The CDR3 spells CASRGDRSNEKLFF. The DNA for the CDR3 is TGCGCCAGCAGAGGCGACAGGTCAAATGAAAAACTGTTTTTT.

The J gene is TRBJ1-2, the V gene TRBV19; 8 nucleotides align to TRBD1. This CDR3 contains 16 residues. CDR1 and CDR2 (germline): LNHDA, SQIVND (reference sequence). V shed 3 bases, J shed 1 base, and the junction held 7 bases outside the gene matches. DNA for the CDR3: TGTGCCAGTAGTATTCTTTCCAGGGGGCGTAACTATGGCTACACCTTC. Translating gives CASSILSRGRNYGYTF.

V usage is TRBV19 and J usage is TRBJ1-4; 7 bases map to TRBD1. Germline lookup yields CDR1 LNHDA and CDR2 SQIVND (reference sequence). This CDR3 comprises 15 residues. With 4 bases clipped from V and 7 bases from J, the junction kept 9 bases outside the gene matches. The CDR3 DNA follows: TGTGCCAGTAGTACTAAGGGGGCCGGGGCTGAAAAACTGTTTTTT. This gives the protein CASSTKGAGAEKLFF. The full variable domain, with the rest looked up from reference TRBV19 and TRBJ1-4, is DGGITQSPKYLFRKEGQNVTLSCEQNLNHDAMYWYRQDPGQGLRLIYYSQIVNDFQKGDIAEGYSVSREKKESFPLTVTSAQKNPTAFYLCASSTKGAGAEKLFFGSGTQLSVL.

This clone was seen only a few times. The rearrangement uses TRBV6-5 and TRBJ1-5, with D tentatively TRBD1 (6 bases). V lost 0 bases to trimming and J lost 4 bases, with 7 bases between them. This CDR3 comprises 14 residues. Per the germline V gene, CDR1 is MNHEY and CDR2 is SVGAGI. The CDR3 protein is CASSYSDRNQPQHF. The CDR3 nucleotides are TGTGCCAGCAGTTACTCAGACAGGAATCAGCCCCAGCATTTT.

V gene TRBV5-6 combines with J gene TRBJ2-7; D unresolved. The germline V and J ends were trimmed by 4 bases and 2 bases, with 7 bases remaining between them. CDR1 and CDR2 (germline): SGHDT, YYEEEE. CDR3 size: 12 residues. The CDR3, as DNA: TGTGCCAGCAGCCGGTGGGCCTACGAGCAGTACTTC. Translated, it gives CASSRWAYEQYF.

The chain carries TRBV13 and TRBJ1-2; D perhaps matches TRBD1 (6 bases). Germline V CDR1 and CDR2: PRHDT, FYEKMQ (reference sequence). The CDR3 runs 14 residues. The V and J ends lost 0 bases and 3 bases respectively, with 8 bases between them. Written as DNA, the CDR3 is TGTGCCAGCAGCTTAGGACAGGGTGACTATGGCTACACCTTC. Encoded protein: CASSLGQGDYGYTF.

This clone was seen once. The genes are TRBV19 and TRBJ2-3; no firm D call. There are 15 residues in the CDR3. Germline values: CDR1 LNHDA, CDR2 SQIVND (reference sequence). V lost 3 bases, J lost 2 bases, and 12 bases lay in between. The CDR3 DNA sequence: TGTGCCAGTAGTATCAGGAAAATTCCCACAGATACGCAGTATTTT. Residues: CASSIRKIPTDTQYF.

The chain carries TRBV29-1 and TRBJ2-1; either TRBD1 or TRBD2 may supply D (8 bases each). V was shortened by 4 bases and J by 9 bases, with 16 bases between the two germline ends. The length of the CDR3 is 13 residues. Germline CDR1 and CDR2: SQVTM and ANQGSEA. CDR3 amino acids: CSVGLAGQVEQFF. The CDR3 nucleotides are TGCAGCGTTGGGTTAGCGGGACAGGTTGAGCAGTTCTTC.

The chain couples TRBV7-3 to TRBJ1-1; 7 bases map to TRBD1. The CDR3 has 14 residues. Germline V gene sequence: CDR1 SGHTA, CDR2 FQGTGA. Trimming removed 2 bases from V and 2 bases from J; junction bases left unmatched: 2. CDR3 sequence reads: CASSLLGGNTEAFF. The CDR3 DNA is TGTGCCAGCAGCTTATTAGGGGGCAACACTGAAGCTTTCTTT.

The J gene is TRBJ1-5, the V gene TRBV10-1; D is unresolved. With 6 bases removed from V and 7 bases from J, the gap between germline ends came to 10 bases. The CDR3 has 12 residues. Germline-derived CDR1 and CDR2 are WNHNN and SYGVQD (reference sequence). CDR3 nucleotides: TGCGCCAGCAGCGACGGATCCCAGCCCCAGCATTTT. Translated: CASSDGSQPQHF.

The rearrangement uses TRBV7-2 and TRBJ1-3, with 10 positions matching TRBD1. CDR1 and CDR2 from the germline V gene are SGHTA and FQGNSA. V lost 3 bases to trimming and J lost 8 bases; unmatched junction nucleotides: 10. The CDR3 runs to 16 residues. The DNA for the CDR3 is TGTGCCAGCAGCTTCGATGGGGGACAGGGGCAACACACCATATATTTT. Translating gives CASSFDGGQGQHTIYF.

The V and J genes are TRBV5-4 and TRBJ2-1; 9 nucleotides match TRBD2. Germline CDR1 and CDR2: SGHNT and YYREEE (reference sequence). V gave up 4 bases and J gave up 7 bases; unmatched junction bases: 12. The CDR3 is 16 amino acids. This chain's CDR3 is CASSTLRPSGINEQFF. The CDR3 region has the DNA TGTGCCAGCAGCACACTTCGGCCTAGCGGGATAAATGAGCAGTTCTTC.

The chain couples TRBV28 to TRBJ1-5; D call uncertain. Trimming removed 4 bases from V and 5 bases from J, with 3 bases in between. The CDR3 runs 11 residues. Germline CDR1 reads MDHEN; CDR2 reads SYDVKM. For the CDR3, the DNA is TGTGCCAGCAGTTCAGATCAGCCCCAGCATTTT. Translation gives CASSSDQPQHF.

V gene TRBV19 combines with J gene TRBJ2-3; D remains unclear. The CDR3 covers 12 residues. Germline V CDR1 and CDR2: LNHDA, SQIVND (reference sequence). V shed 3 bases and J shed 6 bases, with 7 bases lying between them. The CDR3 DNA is TGTGCCAGTAGTATCTGGCTTGATACGCAGTATTTT. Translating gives CASSIWLDTQYF. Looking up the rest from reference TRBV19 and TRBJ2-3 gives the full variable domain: DGGITQSPKYLFRKEGQNVTLSCEQNLNHDAMYWYRQDPGQGLRLIYYSQIVNDFQKGDIAEGYSVSREKKESFPLTVTSAQKNPTAFYLCASSIWLDTQYFGPGTRLTVL.